This T cell receptor beta chain was captured in a study of identical twins. Study-wide results and limits: Clonotypes of the beta chain that were abundant in cord blood carried fewer insertions (memory repertoires showed none).

Regarding this clonotype: The antigen remains unidentified. A much larger clone sits a single nucleotide away, making a read error possible.

There are 15 residues in the CDR3. The germline V gene encodes CDR1 KGHDR and CDR2 SFDVKD. Between the trimmed V and J ends, which lost 4 bases and 4 bases, there was a span of 14 bases. From the 5' RACE reads, TCRdb called clonotypes with MiXCR, one entry per CDR3 protein. The table has approximately 690,000 distinct CDR3 sequences, over 5% seen once. The sample taken for sequencing was naive T cells sorted from blood. The clonotype comes from a man younger than 35 in good health. The rearrangement joins TRBV24-1 to TRBJ2-3; D assignment may be TRBD1 or TRBD2 (6 bases each). The CDR3 sequence: CATSDPLEGADTQYF. CDR3 in DNA: TGTGCCACCAGTGACCCCTTGGAGGGGGCAGATACGCAGTATTTT.